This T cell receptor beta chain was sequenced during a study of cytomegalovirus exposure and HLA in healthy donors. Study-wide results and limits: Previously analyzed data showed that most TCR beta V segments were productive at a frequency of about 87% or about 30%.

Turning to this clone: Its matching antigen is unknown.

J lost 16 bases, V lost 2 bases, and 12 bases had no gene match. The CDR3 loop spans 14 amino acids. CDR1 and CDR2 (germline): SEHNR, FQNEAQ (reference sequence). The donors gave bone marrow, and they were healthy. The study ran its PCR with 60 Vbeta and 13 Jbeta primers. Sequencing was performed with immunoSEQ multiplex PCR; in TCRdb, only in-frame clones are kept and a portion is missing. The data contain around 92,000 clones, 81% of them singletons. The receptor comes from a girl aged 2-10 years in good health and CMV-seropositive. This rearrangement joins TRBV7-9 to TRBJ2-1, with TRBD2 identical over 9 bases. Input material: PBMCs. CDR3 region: CASSLSPPGGRAFF. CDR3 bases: TGTGCCAGCAGCTTATCCCCCCCGGGCGGGAGGGCCTTCTTC.